The present T cell receptor (beta chain) was sequenced within a study of OX40 agonist ivuxolimab in advanced cancers. Study details: Treatment of patients was with ivuxolimab, an agonistic anti-OX40 (CD134) antibody.

Study-wide results and limits: In general, CD8+ T cells held more expanded clones than CD4+ did, on average.

Regarding this clone: Its matching antigen is unknown.

The method was immunoSEQ multiplex PCR; TCRdb's version includes in-frame clones alone and lacks a portion of them. The table has approximately 90,000 clones, 70% to 90% seen once. V lost 1 base and J 9 bases, leaving 15 bases between the germline ends. This CDR3 region has 14 residues. Looked up from germline, CDR1 is MGHDK and CDR2 is SYGVNS. The sequence was collected from an adult with an advanced solid tumor such as melanoma, head and neck, liver or kidney cancer. The chain has TRBV25-1 and TRBJ2-5; D may be TRBD1 or TRBD2 (5 bases each). Sequenced material: CD4+ or CD8+ T cells sorted from blood, taken in a trial of the OX40 agonist ivuxolimab. For the CDR3, the DNA is TGTGCCAGCAGTGAATCAGGGCTACGGGGATCCCAGTACTTC. This codes for CASSESGLRGSQYF.